The clone carrying this TCR beta chain was seen just once. The target antigen is unknown. Measured with immunoSEQ multiplex PCR; TCRdb has only the in-frame clones, and not every one. The sample lists tens of thousands of clones, 70% to 90% seen once, with approximately 10% in the top ten. This entry is derived from a study of T cell responses to AZD1222 COVID-19 vaccine. Study results and limitations: Repertoire sampling occurred only after the peak T cell response.

CDR1 and CDR2 (germline): MNHNS, SASEGT. Trimming pared 3 bases from V and 4 bases from J, leaving 1 base between. There are 10 residues in the CDR3. Material: peripheral blood, obtained 28 days after the second AZD1222 dose. The gene calls are TRBV6-1 and TRBJ2-7; D call uncertain. This sequence was found in an adult who received the AZD1222 COVID-19 vaccine. CDR3 coding DNA: TGTGCCAGCAGTGAGTACGAGCAGTACTTC. As protein: CASSEYEQYF.